A single sample gave rise to the 13 T cell receptor beta chains below, sequenced in a study of post-analysis software for immune sequencing data. Regarding the study as a whole: TRBV5-6, TRBV5-1 and TRBV20-1 were among four or five TRBV segments more frequent in patients than controls.

Sequencing libraries made from TCR beta cDNA carried unique molecular identifiers. TCRdb reprocessed the PCR reads with MiXCR, giving one entry per CDR3 protein. The sample yields hundreds of thousands of distinct CDR3 sequences, 55% to 70% seen once. For these TCRs, the target antigens are not known. The material sequenced was blood. These receptors were taken from a girl aged 2-15 years with multiple sclerosis.

The chain is built from TRBV7-2 and TRBJ1-1, with D perhaps TRBD1 (5 bases). The CDR3 totals 17 residues. The germline V gene has CDR1 SGHTA and CDR2 FQGNSA. Deletions cut 2 bases from V and 0 bases from J, with 16 bases between. In nucleotides, the CDR3 is TGTGCCAGCAGCTTATGGGGCCCAAAATCGGTGAACACTGAAGCTTTCTTT. Translated, it gives CASSLWGPKSVNTEAFF.

The chain links TRBV7-2 to TRBJ1-5, with D tentatively TRBD1 (6 bases). Trimming removed 1 base at V and 3 bases at J, with 10 bases between. The CDR3 spans 15 residues. Germline V gene data show CDR1 as SGHTA and CDR2 as FQGNSA. The CDR3 loop reads CTSSLGGQINQPQHF. The CDR3 bases are TGTACCAGCAGCTTAGGCGGACAGATCAATCAGCCCCAGCATTTT.

This clonotype has only a few counts. This chain connects TRBV7-9 to TRBJ2-1; 8 nucleotides agree with TRBD1. The junction had 8 bases not matched to a gene; V was cut back by 5 bases and J by 2 bases. The germline V gene encodes CDR1 SEHNR and CDR2 FQNEAQ (reference sequence). There are 16 residues in the CDR3. The CDR3 DNA reads as TGTGCCAGCAGCCCGGACAGGGTTGGGACCTACAATGAGCAGTTCTTC. It specifies CASSPDRVGTYNEQFF.

The chain recombines TRBV12-3 or TRBV12-4 with TRBJ2-1; D is unclear. V gave up 3 bases and J gave up 0 bases, with 9 bases separating them. The CDR3 totals 15 residues. The CDR3, as DNA: TGTGCCAGCAGTTTCCTACAGAGCTCCTACAATGAGCAGTTCTTC. It codes for CASSFLQSSYNEQFF.

The chain links TRBV4-3 to TRBJ2-3; 7 bases are a match to TRBD1. The germline V gene has CDR1 LGHNA and CDR2 YSLEER. V lost 4 bases and J lost 1; bases outside the gene matches: 14. The length of the CDR3 is 18 residues. Here the CDR3 reads CASSRAYKGTGGTDTQYF. In DNA form, the CDR3 reads TGCGCCAGCAGCCGAGCGTATAAGGGAACAGGGGGCACAGATACGCAGTATTTT.

The chain couples TRBV7-9 to TRBJ2-1; the match to TRBD1 covers 9 bases. Germline V gene lookup returns CDR1 SEHNR and CDR2 FQNEAQ (reference sequence). The trim removed 7 bases at V and 6 bases at J, leaving 7 bases unmatched. There are 14 residues in the CDR3. The CDR3 protein is CASTPRTGVNEQFF. CDR3 sequence (DNA): TGTGCCAGCACCCCAAGGACAGGGGTCAATGAGCAGTTCTTC.

In its sample, this clonotype was seen a few times. The chain carries TRBV5-1 and TRBJ2-3, with 13 nucleotides matching TRBD2. V lost 4 bases and J lost 0; bases outside the gene matches: 5. Per the germline V gene, CDR1 is SGHRS and CDR2 is YFSETQ. This CDR3 has 17 amino acids. As DNA, the CDR3 is TGCGCCAGCAGCCTAGGGACTAGCGGGGCAAGCACAGATACGCAGTATTTT. Translated: CASSLGTSGASTDTQYF.

This clonotype occurred a few times. The chain links TRBV11-2 to TRBJ2-1; D might be TRBD1 or TRBD2, each matching 6 bases. Trimming removed 1 base at V and 7 bases at J, with 14 bases between. The CDR3 is 15 residues long. The germline V gene encodes CDR1 SGHAT and CDR2 FQNNGV. The CDR3 DNA reads as TGTGCCAGCAGCTTAGGGCCGGGGGCAGGGAATGAGCAGTTCTTC. It yields the protein CASSLGPGAGNEQFF.

The rearrangement joins TRBV25-1 to TRBJ2-7; D unresolved. The end of the DNA aligns better with TRBJ2-5, so the J call may be wrong. This CDR3 contains 14 residues. Germline CDR1 MGHDK, CDR2 SYGVNS. CDR3 sequence: CASSEFRPGETQYF. CDR3 sequence (DNA): TGTGCCAGCAGTGAATTCAGACCGGGCGAGACCCAGTACTTC.

About this clonotype: The germline gene is not matched at one end of the junction; a read error may be the cause. The chain combines TRBV10-3 with TRBJ1-6; no clear D gene. This CDR3 is 13 amino acids long. Germline V gives CDR1 ENHRY, CDR2 SYGVKD. CDR3 protein: CAISRWRPSPLHF. CDR3 sequence (DNA): TGCGCCATCAGCCGGTGGAGGCCTTCACCCCTCCACTTT.

The sample holds one count of this clonotype. The V gene is TRBV12-3 or TRBV12-4, the J gene TRBJ1-2; D is ambiguous. The length of the CDR3 is 15 residues. V lost 2 bases to trimming and J lost 4 bases, with 14 bases between them. The CDR3 coding sequence is TGTGCCAGCAGTTTAACCCCTACATCGGTCTATGGCTACACCTTC. This sequence encodes CASSLTPTSVYGYTF.

This clonotype was recorded only once. This rearrangement joins TRBV27 to TRBJ1-1, with D possibly matching TRBD1 (6 bases). This CDR3 spans 16 amino acids. Germline-derived CDR1 and CDR2 are MNHEY and SMNVEV (reference sequence). V shed 7 bases and J shed 0 bases, with 18 bases lying between them. For the CDR3, the DNA is TGTGCCAGCAAATTACAGGGCCTTAGTATGAACACTGAAGCTTTCTTT. It is translated as CASKLQGLSMNTEAFF.

As DNA, the CDR3 is TGTGCCAGCAGCCTCCAACTAGCCGAAACCCCCTACAATGAGCAGTTCTTC. Protein sequence: CASSLQLAETPYNEQFF. The J gene is TRBJ2-1, the V gene TRBV12-3 or TRBV12-4; a weak D match, TRBD2 (6 bases). The CDR3 runs 17 residues. Deletions cut 6 bases from V and 2 bases from J, with 20 bases between.